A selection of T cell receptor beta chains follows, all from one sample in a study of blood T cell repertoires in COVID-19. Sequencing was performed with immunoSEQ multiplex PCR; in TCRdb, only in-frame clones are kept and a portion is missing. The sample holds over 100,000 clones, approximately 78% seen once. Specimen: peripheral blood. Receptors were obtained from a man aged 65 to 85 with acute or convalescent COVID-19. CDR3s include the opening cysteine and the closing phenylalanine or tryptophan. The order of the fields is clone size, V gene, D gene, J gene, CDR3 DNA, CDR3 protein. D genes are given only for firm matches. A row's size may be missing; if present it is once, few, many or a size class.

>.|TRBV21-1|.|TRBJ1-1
TGTGCCAGCAGCATATCGGACAGGGGGGAAGCTTTCTTT
CASSISDRGEAFF
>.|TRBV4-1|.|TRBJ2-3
TGCGCCAGCAGCCAAGGAGGCGGGGACAGCCCCTCAGGCGCAGATACGCAGTATTTT
CASSQGGGDSPSGADTQYF
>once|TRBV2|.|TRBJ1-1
TGTGCCAGCAAGGTTGGCAGGGAGGTTAGGGCTTTCTTT
CASKVGREVRAFF
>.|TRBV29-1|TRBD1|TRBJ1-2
TGCAGCGTTGATGTTCGGACAGGGGGCTATGGCTACACCTTC
CSVDVRTGGYGYTF
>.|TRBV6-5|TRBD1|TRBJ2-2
TGTGCCAGCAGCCGGGACAGGGGTAACACCGGGGAGCTGTTTTTT
CASSRDRGNTGELFF
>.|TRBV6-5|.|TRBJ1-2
TGTGCCAGCAGCAAAACCTTGGGGCCTTATGGCTACACCTTC
CASSKTLGPYGYTF
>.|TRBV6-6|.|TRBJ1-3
TGTGCCAGCAGTTACTCAGGGGCTGGAAACACCATATATTTT
CASSYSGAGNTIYF
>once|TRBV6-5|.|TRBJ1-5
TGTGCCAGCAGTTACTCAACGGGGAATCAGCCCCAGCATTTT
CASSYSTGNQPQHF
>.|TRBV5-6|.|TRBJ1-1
TGTGCCAGCAGCCGTATCCAGGGCACTGAAGCTTTCTTT
CASSRIQGTEAFF
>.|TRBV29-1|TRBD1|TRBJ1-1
TGCAGCTCATTATTGCCGGGACAGCAAGCTTTCTTT
CSSLLPGQQAFF
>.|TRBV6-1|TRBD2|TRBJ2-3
TGTGCCAGCAGTGAAAGATTTATTCGTGGGAGGGCCACAGATACGCAGTATTTT
CASSERFIRGRATDTQYF
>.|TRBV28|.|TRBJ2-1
TGTGCCAGCAGTTTATGGGGCGGGGCTTACAATGAGCAGTTCTTC
CASSLWGGAYNEQFF
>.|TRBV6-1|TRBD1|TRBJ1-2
TGTGCCAGCAGTGAAGCCTCTAGGGGGCACTATGGCTACACCTTC
CASSEASRGHYGYTF
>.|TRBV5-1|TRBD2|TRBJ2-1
TGCGCCAGCAGCCTAATGACTAGCTCACTGCGGGGTGAGCAGTTCTTC
CASSLMTSSLRGEQFF
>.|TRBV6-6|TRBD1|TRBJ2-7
TGTGCCAGCAGTCTACGACAGGGGATCTCCTACGAGCAGTACTTC
CASSLRQGISYEQYF
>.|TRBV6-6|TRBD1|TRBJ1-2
TGTGCCAGCAGTTACACAGGGGGCGGCAACTATGGCTACACCTTC
CASSYTGGGNYGYTF
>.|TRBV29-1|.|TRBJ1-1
TGCAGCGTTTCTCAGATGAACACTGAAGCTTTCTTT
CSVSQMNTEAFF
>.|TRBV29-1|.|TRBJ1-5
TGCAGCGCTGCCGGGGACTTTAATCAGCCCCAGCATTTT
CSAAGDFNQPQHF
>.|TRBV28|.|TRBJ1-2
TGTGCCAGCAGCGCAGACAGGAACTATGGCTACACCTTC
CASSADRNYGYTF
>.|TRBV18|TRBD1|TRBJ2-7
TGTGCCAGCTCACAGGGACAGAGCTACGAGCAGTACTTC
CASSQGQSYEQYF
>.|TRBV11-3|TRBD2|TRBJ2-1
TGTGCCAGCAGCGCCTCTAGCGGGAGGGAGTTTGAGCAGTTCTTC
CASSASSGREFEQFF
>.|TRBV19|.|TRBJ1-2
TGTGCCAGTAGTATATGGCCAGATTCTGGCTACACCTTC
CASSIWPDSGYTF
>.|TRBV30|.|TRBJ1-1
TGTGCCTGGAGTGCTTCGTACACTGAAGCTTTCTTT
CAWSASYTEAFF
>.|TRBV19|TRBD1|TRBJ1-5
TGTGCCAGTAGTCCCCGGACAGGGGGAAATAGCAATCAGCCCCAGCATTTT
CASSPRTGGNSNQPQHF
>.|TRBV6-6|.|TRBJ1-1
TGTGCCAGCAGTTACCTCACTGAAGCTTTCTTT
CASSYLTEAFF
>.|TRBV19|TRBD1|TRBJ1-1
TGTGCCAGTAGTATAACAGGGGGGAGCACTGAAGCTTTCTTT
CASSITGGSTEAFF
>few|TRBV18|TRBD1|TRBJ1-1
TGTGCCAGCTCACCACCGGCAGGGGGTCTCACTGAAGCTTTCTTT
CASSPPAGGLTEAFF
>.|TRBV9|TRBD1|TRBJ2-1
TGTGCCAGCAGCCTACTCGGGACAGGCTACAATGAGCAGTTCTTC
CASSLLGTGYNEQFF
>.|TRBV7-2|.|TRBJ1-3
TGTGCCAGCAGCTTCACAGGGACTGGAAACACCATATATTTT
CASSFTGTGNTIYF
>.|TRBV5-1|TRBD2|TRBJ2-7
TGCGCCAGCAGCTCCGGGGGGGGCTACGAGCAGTACTTC
CASSSGGGYEQYF
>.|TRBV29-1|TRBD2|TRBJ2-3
TGCAGCGTTGGGACTAGCGGAGATACGCAGTATTTT
CSVGTSGDTQYF
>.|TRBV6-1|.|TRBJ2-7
TGTGCCAGCAGTGAAGCACCAGGGCCAAGCTCCTACGAGCAGTACTTC
CASSEAPGPSSYEQYF
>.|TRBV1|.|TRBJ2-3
TGCACCAGCAGCCAGCAACAACTAGCGGCCACAGATACGCAGTATTTT
CTSSQQQLAATDTQYF
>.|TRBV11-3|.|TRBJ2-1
TGTGCCAGCAGCTTAGGCCGGCGGGATGAGCAGTTCTTC
CASSLGRRDEQFF
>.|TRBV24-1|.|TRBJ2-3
TGTGCCACCAGTGATACCTCAGGGGACGATACGCAGTATTTT
CATSDTSGDDTQYF
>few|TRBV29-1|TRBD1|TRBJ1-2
TGCAGCGCACGACAGGGGGCAAGCTATGGCTACACCTTC
CSARQGASYGYTF